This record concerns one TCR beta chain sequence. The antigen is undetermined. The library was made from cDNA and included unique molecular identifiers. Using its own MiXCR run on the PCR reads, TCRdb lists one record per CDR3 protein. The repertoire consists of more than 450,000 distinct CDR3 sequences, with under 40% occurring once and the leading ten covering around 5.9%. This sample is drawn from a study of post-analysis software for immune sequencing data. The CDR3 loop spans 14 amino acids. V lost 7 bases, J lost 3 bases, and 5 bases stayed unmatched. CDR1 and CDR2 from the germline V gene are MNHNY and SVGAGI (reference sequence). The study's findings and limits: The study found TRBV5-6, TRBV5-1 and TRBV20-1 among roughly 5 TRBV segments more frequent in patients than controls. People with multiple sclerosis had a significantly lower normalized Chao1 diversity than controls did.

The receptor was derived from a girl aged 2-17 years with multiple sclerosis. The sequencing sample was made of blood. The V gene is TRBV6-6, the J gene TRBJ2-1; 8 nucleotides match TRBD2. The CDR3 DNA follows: TGTGCCAGCACCACGGGACTAGTCTACAATGAGCAGTTCTTC. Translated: CASTTGLVYNEQFF.